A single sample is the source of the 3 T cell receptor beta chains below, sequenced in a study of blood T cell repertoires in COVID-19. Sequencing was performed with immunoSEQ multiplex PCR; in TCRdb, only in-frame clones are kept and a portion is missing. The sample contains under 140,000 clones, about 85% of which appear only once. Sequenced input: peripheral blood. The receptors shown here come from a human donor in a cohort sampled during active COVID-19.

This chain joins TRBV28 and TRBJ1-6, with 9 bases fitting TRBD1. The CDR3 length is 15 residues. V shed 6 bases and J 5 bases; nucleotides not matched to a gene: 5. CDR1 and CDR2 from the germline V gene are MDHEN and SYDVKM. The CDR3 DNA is TGTGCCAGCAGATCCGGGGACAGGGATAATTCACCCCTCCACTTT. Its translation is CASRSGDRDNSPLHF.

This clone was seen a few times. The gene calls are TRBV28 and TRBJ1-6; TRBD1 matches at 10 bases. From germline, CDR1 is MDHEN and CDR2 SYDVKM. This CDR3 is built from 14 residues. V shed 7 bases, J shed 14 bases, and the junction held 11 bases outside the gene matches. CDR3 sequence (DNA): TGTGCCAGCACCTGGGGGACAGGGGCACCAACCCTCCACTTT. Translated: CASTWGTGAPTLHF.

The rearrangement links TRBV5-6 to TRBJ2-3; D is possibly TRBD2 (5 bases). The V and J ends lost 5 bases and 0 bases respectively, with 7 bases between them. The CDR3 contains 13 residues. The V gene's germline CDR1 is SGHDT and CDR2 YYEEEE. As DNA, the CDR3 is TGTGCCAGCAGAAAGCGGAGCACAGATACGCAGTATTTT. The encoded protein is CASRKRSTDTQYF. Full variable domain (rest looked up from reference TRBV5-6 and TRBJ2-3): DAGVTQSPTHLIKTRGQQVTLRCSPKSGHDTVSWYQQALGQGPQFIFQYYEEEERQRGNFPDRFSGHQFPNYSSELNVNALLLGDSALYLCASRKRSTDTQYFGPGTRLTVL.